These T cell receptor beta chains were read from a single sample in a study of blood T cell repertoires in COVID-19. Repertoires were generated with immunoSEQ multiplex PCR, while TCRdb's copy carries only in-frame clones and drops some. This table has 120,000 or so clones, about 89% appearing once. What was sequenced was peripheral blood. The receptor set was obtained from a woman in her sixties with acute or convalescent COVID-19. Both conserved end residues are part of each CDR3. The D gene is left open where the match is weak. Size tells how often a clone was seen (once, few, many) or the class of an expanded clone, and some rows leave it out.

V gene	clone size	J gene	D gene	CDR3 DNA	CDR3 protein
TRBV12-3/TRBV12-4	once	TRBJ2-7	TRBD1	TGTGCCAGCAGGCTTCTGACAGGGGACGAGCAGTACTTC	CASRLLTGDEQYF
TRBV4-1	.	TRBJ2-3	TRBD2	TGCGCCAGCAGCCATCCGACTAGCGGGAGGGGCGATACGCAGTATTTT	CASSHPTSGRGDTQYF
TRBV11-1	once	TRBJ2-5	TRBD1	TGTGCCAGCAGCTTGGGGACAGGGGGCAATCAAGAGACCCAGTACTTC	CASSLGTGGNQETQYF
TRBV19	.	TRBJ2-2	TRBD1	TGTGCCAGCCTCAGGGGGCCCACCGGGGAGCTGTTTTTT	CASLRGPTGELFF
TRBV15	.	TRBJ2-1	TRBD2	TGTGCCACCAGCAGTCCCCTAGCGGGAGTATCGGGCGAGCAGTTCTTC	CATSSPLAGVSGEQFF
TRBV5-1	.	TRBJ1-1	.	TGCGCCAGCAGCTTGGGCCCCCTTGGAGACACTGAAGCTTTCTTT	CASSLGPLGDTEAFF
TRBV27	once	TRBJ1-2	TRBD1	TGTGCCAGCAGTTTCGACAGGGGTTCCTATGCCTACACCTTC	CASSFDRGSYAYTF
TRBV19	few	TRBJ2-2	TRBD1	TGTGCCAGTAGTTTCCAGGGGGCGGGGATGGCCGGGGAGCTGTTTTTT	CASSFQGAGMAGELFF
TRBV6-6	.	TRBJ1-5	TRBD1	TGTGCCAGCAGGCCCCGGACAGGGGGTTTCCTTCAGCCCCAGCATTTT	CASRPRTGGFLQPQHF
TRBV6-6	.	TRBJ1-1	TRBD1	TGTGCCAGCATCCTACAGGGGATGAACACTGAAGCTTTCTTT	CASILQGMNTEAFF
TRBV7-6	.	TRBJ2-1	.	TGTGCCAGCAGCTTACGGTTGAGCGGCCCTAAACTAGTGAATGAGCAGTTCTTC	CASSLRLSGPKLVNEQFF
TRBV14	medium-sized	TRBJ2-2	.	TGTGCCAGCAGCCAAGAATTAGACGGGGAGCTGTTTTTT	CASSQELDGELFF
TRBV5-1	once	TRBJ2-5	TRBD2	TGCGCCAGCAGCTTGGGCCCCGGGGTAGCGGGGCAAGAGACCCAGTACTTC	CASSLGPGVAGQETQYF
TRBV11-3	.	TRBJ2-7	.	TGTGCCAGCAGCTTACGGGGGTTAGGCGAGCAGTACTTC	CASSLRGLGEQYF
TRBV5-1	once	TRBJ2-3	TRBD1	TGCGCCAGCAGCAGGGACAGAGCCACAGATACGCAGTATTTT	CASSRDRATDTQYF
TRBV2	.	TRBJ1-1	.	TGTGCCAGCAACAGACCTACGAACACTGAAGCTTTCTTT	CASNRPTNTEAFF
TRBV27	.	TRBJ1-5	TRBD1	TGTGCCAGCAGAAAGACAGGGGGCAATCAGCCCCAGCATTTT	CASRKTGGNQPQHF
TRBV7-9	.	TRBJ2-1	TRBD1	TGTGCCAGCAGCCCGGGACAGGGGGCGATCGATGAGCAGTTCTTC	CASSPGQGAIDEQFF
TRBV30	once	TRBJ2-4	.	TGTGCCTGGAGTGTAATTGGCCGGGCGGGCATTCAGTACTTC	CAWSVIGRAGIQYF
TRBV11-2	once	TRBJ2-3	TRBD2	TGTGCCAGCAGCTTGGAAACTAGCGTTACGCAGTATTTT	CASSLETSVTQYF
TRBV19	.	TRBJ1-1	TRBD1	TGTGCCAGTAGTCTTTTTGCAGGACAGGCGATGAACACTGAAGCTTTCTTT	CASSLFAGQAMNTEAFF
TRBV6-5	.	TRBJ2-1	.	TGTGCCAGCAGTTACTCGGCCGTATACAATGAGCAGTTCTTC	CASSYSAVYNEQFF
TRBV5-4	.	TRBJ2-1	TRBD2	TGTGCCAGCAGCTTGGCTGGACTAGCGGGGAACAATGAGCAGTTCTTC	CASSLAGLAGNNEQFF
TRBV27	.	TRBJ2-1	TRBD1	TGTGCCAGCAGTTTGTCCGGACAGGGGTCCTACAATGAGCAGTTCTTC	CASSLSGQGSYNEQFF
TRBV11-2	.	TRBJ2-5	.	TGTGCCAGCAGCCGCGGGATTCAAGAGACCCAGTACTTC	CASSRGIQETQYF
TRBV9	.	TRBJ1-1	.	TGTTGCCGGGAGGCTGCCCAGGGGAACACTGAAGCTTTCTTT	CCREAAQGNTEAFF
TRBV18	.	TRBJ2-7	.	TGTGCCAGCTCACCGGTACAGGGTACAGGCGAGCAGTACTTC	CASSPVQGTGEQYF
TRBV28	.	TRBJ1-4	.	TGTGCCAGCAGTTTAAAGAAGCGCAATGAAAAACTGTTTTTT	CASSLKKRNEKLFF
TRBV10-2	.	TRBJ2-1	TRBD2	TGCGCCAGCAGTGAGGCTAGCGGGACTTCCTACAATGAGCAGTTCTTC	CASSEASGTSYNEQFF